Below are 20 T cell receptor beta chains sequenced from a single sample in a study of cytomegalovirus exposure and HLA in healthy donors. The PCR used 60 Vbeta and 13 Jbeta primers. This table comes from immunoSEQ multiplex PCR, and its TCRdb copy is limited to in-frame clones, with some not included. In the table there are roughly 180,000 clones, 80% to 90% of which are singletons. Sequenced: PBMCs. These receptors originate from a man younger than 35 in good health and CMV-seropositive.

V is TRBV28 and J is TRBJ1-4, with unresolved D. V dropped 3 bases and J dropped 4 bases, with 9 bases sitting between them. The germline V gene encodes CDR1 MDHEN and CDR2 SYDVKM. The CDR3 runs 14 residues. CDR3 region: CASSFPQLNEKLFF. DNA of the CDR3: TGTGCCAGCAGTTTCCCACAGCTTAATGAAAAACTGTTTTTT.

The chain recombines TRBV13 with TRBJ2-7; D possibly corresponds to TRBD1 (6 bases). Trimming cost V 3 bases and J 8 bases, with 14 bases left between them. CDR1 is PRHDT, CDR2 FYEKMQ, per germline (reference sequence). This CDR3 region has 13 residues. The CDR3 sequence: CASSLRQAYQQYF. Written as DNA, the CDR3 is TGTGCCAGCAGCTTGAGACAGGCTTACCAGCAGTACTTC.

The genes are TRBV4-2 and TRBJ1-2; TRBD1 matches at 8 bases. J was trimmed by 8 bases and V by 0 bases; bases with no gene match: 11. Per germline, CDR1 LGHNA and CDR2 YNFKEQ. The CDR3 totals 16 residues. The CDR3 spells CASSQDTSGGFLGYTF. Written as DNA, the CDR3 is TGTGCCAGCAGCCAAGATACATCAGGGGGCTTTTTAGGCTACACCTTC.

J is TRBJ2-3 and V is TRBV7-3; 9 bases are shared with TRBD2. Germline assignment: CDR1 SGHTA and CDR2 FQGTGA. The CDR3 spans 14 residues. V shed 6 bases, J shed 1 base, and the junction held 2 bases outside the gene matches. The CDR3 spells CASSRTSGTDTQYF. The CDR3 DNA is TGTGCCAGCAGTCGGACTAGCGGCACAGATACGCAGTATTTT. Drawing the rest from reference TRBV7-3 and TRBJ2-3, the complete variable domain is GAGVSQTPSNKVTEKGKYVELRCDPISGHTALYWYRQSLGQGPEFLIYFQGTGAADDSGLPNDRFFAVRPEGSVSTLKIQRTERGDSAVYLCASSRTSGTDTQYFGPGTRLTVL.

The chain couples TRBV7-9 to TRBJ2-5, with TRBD1 matching over 7 bases. The assigned J gene may be wrong: the sequence end matches TRBJ2-7 better. The CDR3 spans 15 residues. CDR1 is SEHNR, CDR2 FQNEAQ, per germline (reference sequence). CDR3 sequence: CASSLGTGHSYEQYF. In DNA form, the CDR3 reads TGTGCCAGCAGCTTAGGGACAGGCCACTCCTACGAGCAGTACTTC.

The chain joins TRBV27 to TRBJ1-2, with TRBD1 matching 8 bases. Germline CDR1 and CDR2: MNHEY and SMNVEV (reference sequence). Trimming at V came to 8 bases and at J to 6 bases, leaving 5 bases not matched to a gene. There are 12 residues in the CDR3. The CDR3 DNA is TGTGCCAGCCGAGGACAGGGTCATGGCTACACCTTC. Amino acids: CASRGQGHGYTF.

Comments on this clone: Other nucleotide sequences from this sample produce the same CDR3. The rearrangement links TRBV7-9 to TRBJ1-6; 7 nucleotides match TRBD1. V dropped 3 bases and J dropped 8; count of bases not matched to a gene: 4. CDR1 SEHNR and CDR2 FQNEAQ come from the germline V gene (reference sequence). The CDR3 has 14 residues. The CDR3 sequence: CASSFSDRDSPLHF. CDR3 sequence (DNA): TGTGCCAGCAGCTTCAGCGACAGGGATTCACCCCTCCACTTT.

The rearrangement links TRBV5-4 to TRBJ1-6, with a possible D match to TRBD1 (6 bases). V was trimmed by 0 bases and J by 0 bases, leaving 13 bases between them. The CDR3 consists of 18 residues. Germline-derived CDR1 and CDR2 are SGHNT and YYREEE (reference sequence). CDR3 protein: CASSLEGHRSSYNSPLHF. Written as DNA, the CDR3 is TGTGCCAGCAGCTTGGAGGGACACCGTAGCTCCTATAATTCACCCCTCCACTTT.

The rearrangement joins TRBV5-1 to TRBJ1-6; TRBD1 agrees at 8 bases. The ends lost 3 bases at V and 7 bases at J; junction bases unmatched: 9. CDR3 length: 16 amino acids. In germline, CDR1 is SGHRS, CDR2 YFSETQ. The CDR3 reads CASSSQGGPENSPLHF. CDR3 DNA: TGCGCCAGCAGCTCACAGGGGGGGCCAGAAAATTCACCCCTCCACTTT.

This clone came up once. The genes are TRBV5-1 and TRBJ2-3, with D hard to call. The CDR3 contains 15 residues. From germline, CDR1 is SGHRS and CDR2 YFSETQ. Trimming removed 0 bases at V and 3 bases at J, with 11 bases between. CDR3 nucleotide sequence: TGCGCCAGCAGCTTGGGGGCTCTCCGAACAGATACGCAGTATTTT. Protein product: CASSLGALRTDTQYF.

The chain employs TRBV19 and TRBJ2-5, with 9 bases identical to TRBD1. Germline V gene lookup returns CDR1 LNHDA and CDR2 SQIVND (reference sequence). The CDR3 loop spans 15 amino acids. With V trimmed by 1 base and J by 5 bases, 5 bases remained unmatched. CDR3 sequence: CASSIALTGGETQYF. The CDR3, as DNA: TGTGCCAGTAGTATAGCCCTGACAGGGGGGGAGACCCAGTACTTC. The entire variable domain, with the rest obtained from reference TRBV19 and TRBJ2-5, is as follows: DGGITQSPKYLFRKEGQNVTLSCEQNLNHDAMYWYRQDPGQGLRLIYYSQIVNDFQKGDIAEGYSVSREKKESFPLTVTSAQKNPTAFYLCASSIALTGGETQYFGPGTRLLVL.

This clone has just one count. The rearrangement uses TRBV14 and TRBJ1-5, with 8 bases lining up with TRBD1. Trimming removed 2 bases from V and 1 base from J; junction bases left unmatched: 10. The germline CDR1 and CDR2 sequences are SGHDN and FVKESK. The CDR3 is made up of 18 amino acids. The CDR3 DNA sequence: TGTGCCAGCAGCCAAAGCGAACAGGGGGAGAAAAGCAATCAGCCCCAGCATTTT. Protein product: CASSQSEQGEKSNQPQHF.

The rearrangement joins TRBV6-5 to TRBJ2-3; unclear D gene. CDR1 and CDR2 (germline): MNHEY, SVGAGI. The CDR3 runs to 13 residues. Trimming removed 8 bases from V and 4 bases from J, with 13 bases in between. In nucleotides, the CDR3 is TGTGCCAGCGCCCAACAATCTCCAGATACGCAGTATTTT. Translation gives CASAQQSPDTQYF.

This clone was observed once. The chain has TRBV10-3 and TRBJ1-2; TRBD1 matches at 8 bases. Germline CDR1 and CDR2: ENHRY and SYGVKD. V lost 10 bases, J lost 6 bases, and 10 bases stayed unmatched. This CDR3 spans 13 amino acids. The CDR3 DNA reads as TGTGCCACTGACGGACAGGGCGCCCATGGCTACACCTTC. It yields the protein CATDGQGAHGYTF.

This clone has a handful of counts. The chain has TRBV7-9 and TRBJ2-7, with 16 bases identical to TRBD2. With 5 bases clipped from V and 7 bases from J, the junction kept 11 bases outside the gene matches. CDR3 length: 17 amino acids. The germline V gene encodes CDR1 SEHNR and CDR2 FQNEAQ (reference sequence). CDR3 DNA sequence: TGTGCCAGCAGCCCGGGACTAGCGGGGGGGCCCCCGGGGGAGCAGTACTTC. This encodes CASSPGLAGGPPGEQYF.

V usage is TRBV19 and J usage is TRBJ2-5, with TRBD2 matching over 12 bases. The CDR3 totals 17 residues. V lost 3 bases, J lost 1 base, and 6 bases stayed unmatched. The germline CDR1 and CDR2 sequences are LNHDA and SQIVND (reference sequence). The CDR3 bases are TGTGCCAGTAGTATCTGGGCTAGCGGGGGGGCCCAAGAGACCCAGTACTTC. Protein sequence: CASSIWASGGAQETQYF.

This clone came up a few times. This rearrangement joins TRBV2 to TRBJ1-5, with D possibly matching TRBD1 (5 bases). CDR3 size: 17 residues. V was cut by 3 bases and J by 2 bases, with 17 bases left in between. Germline assignment: CDR1 SNHLY and CDR2 FYNNEI. The CDR3 DNA sequence: TGTGCCAGCAGTGATAGGGAGGGGTTTTTGCGCAATCAGCCCCAGCATTTT. This codes for CASSDREGFLRNQPQHF. The complete variable domain, with remaining parts taken from reference TRBV2 and TRBJ1-5, reads EPEVTQTPSHQVTQMGQEVILRCVPISNHLYFYWYRQILGQKVEFLVSFYNNEISEKSEIFDDQFSVERPDGSNFTLKIRSTKLEDSAMYFCASSDREGFLRNQPQHFGDGTRLSIL.

The chain employs TRBV9 and TRBJ2-3; 12 bases are shared with TRBD2. Per germline, CDR1 SGDLS and CDR2 YYNGEE. This CDR3 region has 16 residues. With V trimmed by 3 bases and J by 5 bases, 7 bases remained unmatched. CDR3 bases: TGTGCCAGCAGCGCCCCCCTAGCGGGGGGGATAGATACGCAGTATTTT. Its protein is CASSAPLAGGIDTQYF.

The chain is built from TRBV2 and TRBJ2-7; D is ambiguous. The CDR3 spans 13 residues. Germline values: CDR1 SNHLY, CDR2 FYNNEI. The ends were cut back, 3 bases at V and 1 base at J, with 7 bases in the middle. CDR3 loop: CASSDRPSYEQYF. CDR3 sequence (DNA): TGTGCCAGCAGTGACAGGCCGTCCTACGAGCAGTACTTC.

The rearrangement uses TRBV7-2 and TRBJ2-1; D might be TRBD2 (5 bases). The CDR3 sequence is 15 residues long. CDR1 is SGHTA and CDR2 is FQGNSA in the germline V gene. The V end was cut by 1 base, the J end by 0 bases, with 7 bases between. The CDR3 loop is CASSLEGSSYNEQFF. The CDR3 DNA sequence: TGTGCCAGCAGCTTAGAAGGGAGCTCCTACAATGAGCAGTTCTTC.